This T cell receptor (beta chain) was observed in a study of CD8 T cells in Susac syndrome. CD8+ and CD4+ T cells taken from blood had their TCR beta sequenced. Healthy donors formed controls matched for age and sex. V was pared by 2 bases and J by 5 bases, with 6 bases of the junction left unmatched. The germline V gene has CDR1 SGHRS and CDR2 YFSETQ. This CDR3 comprises 14 residues. Reverse transcription of roughly 0.45 to 1 ug RNA used random hexamers. MiXCR, run by TCRdb on the immunoSEQ multiplex PCR reads, gives a single entry per CDR3 protein. The repertoire holds roughly 60,000 distinct CDR3 sequences, with approximately 94% as singletons.

This rearrangement joins TRBV5-1 to TRBJ2-5; 7 nucleotides line up with TRBD1. Sequenced input: CD8+ T cells from PBMCs. The source of this sequence is a human donor in good health. This CDR3 reads CASSLQGQRETQYF. In nucleotides, the CDR3 is TGCGCCAGCAGCTTACAGGGGCAGCGGGAGACCCAGTACTTC.